Shown below are 25 T cell receptor beta chains from a single sample sequenced in a study of OX40 agonist ivuxolimab in advanced cancers. Clones were read by immunoSEQ multiplex PCR, and TCRdb kept only the in-frame ones, dropping some. The sample carries some 69,000 clones, 70% to 90% recorded once. The material was CD4+ or CD8+ T cells sorted from blood, obtained in a trial of the OX40 agonist ivuxolimab. The receptors derive from an adult with an advanced solid tumor such as melanoma, head and neck, liver or kidney cancer.

The gene calls are TRBV19 and TRBJ1-5, with D possibly matching TRBD1 (5 bases). V lost 3 bases and J lost 4, with 13 bases in between. Germline V gives CDR1 LNHDA, CDR2 SQIVND (reference sequence). The CDR3 is 15 amino acids. This chain's CDR3 is CASSMWGGPNQPQHF. CDR3 nucleotides: TGTGCCAGTAGTATGTGGGGGGGACCTAATCAGCCCCAGCATTTT.

The chain has TRBV11-2 and TRBJ2-5; 11 nucleotides line up with TRBD1. J was trimmed by 9 bases and V by 5 bases; bases with no gene match: 5. Germline CDR1 is SGHAT and CDR2 is FQNNGV. The CDR3 is made up of 13 amino acids. CDR3 coding DNA: TGTGCCAGCAGCGGACAGGGGGCGAAATCCCAGTACTTC. Amino acids: CASSGQGAKSQYF. Supplemented by reference TRBV11-2 and TRBJ2-5, the full variable domain reads EAGVAQSPRYKIIEKRQSVAFWCNPISGHATLYWYQQILGQGPKLLIQFQNNGVVDDSQLPKDRFSAERLKGVDSTLKIQPAKLEDSAVYLCASSGQGAKSQYFGPGTRLLVL.

The V gene is TRBV15, the J gene TRBJ1-1, with unresolved D. The germline gives CDR1 LNHNV, CDR2 YYDKDF (reference sequence). This CDR3 contains 13 residues. Trimming took off 1 base at V and 12 bases at J, with 15 bases between the two ends. CDR3 amino acids: CATSRAPGEGTFF. CDR3 DNA: TGTGCCACCAGCAGAGCCCCCGGGGAGGGAACTTTCTTT.

This chain joins TRBV9 and TRBJ2-2; 10 positions match TRBD2. This CDR3 has 16 amino acids. Germline CDR1 is SGDLS and CDR2 is YYNGEE. Trimming at V came to 0 bases and at J to 7 bases, leaving 6 bases not matched to a gene. Here the CDR3 DNA reads TGTGCCAGCAGCGTAGCTAGCGGGAGAACGGGCGGGGAGCTGTTTTTT. As protein: CASSVASGRTGGELFF. Based on the CDR3 plus reference TRBV9 and TRBJ2-2, the full variable domain is DSGVTQTPKHLITATGQRVTLRCSPRSGDLSVYWYQQSLDQGLQFLIQYYNGEERAKGNILERFSAQQFPDLHSELNLSSLELGDSALYFCASSVASGRTGGELFFGEGSRLTVL.

V usage is TRBV15 and J usage is TRBJ1-4; D perhaps matches TRBD1 (5 bases). Germline V gives CDR1 LNHNV, CDR2 YYDKDF (reference sequence). Trimming removed 5 bases at V and 2 bases at J, with 9 bases between. The CDR3 length is 14 residues. The CDR3 reads CATSLAGTNEKLFF. CDR3 bases: TGTGCCACCAGCCTGGCAGGGACTAATGAAAAACTGTTTTTT.

This chain joins TRBV9 and TRBJ2-5; TRBD1 or TRBD2 may be the D gene (5 bases each). CDR3 length: 17 amino acids. Germline CDR1 is SGDLS and CDR2 is YYNGEE. Trimming cost V 0 bases and J 3 bases, with 18 bases left between them. CDR3 coding DNA: TGTGCCAGCAGCGTAGATCTACAGCCTGGGGGAAAAGAGACCCAGTACTTC. It translates to CASSVDLQPGGKETQYF.

This clone showed up just a few times. The CDR3 nucleotides read TGTGCCAGCAGCTCCTGGACTAGCGGGAGGGCCACAGATGAGCAGTTCTTC. Protein: CASSSWTSGRATDEQFF. The V and J genes are TRBV11-3 and TRBJ2-1; 15 bases fit TRBD2. CDR1 is SGHNT, CDR2 YENEEA, per germline. The CDR3 has 17 residues. V trimming: 4 bases; J trimming: 8 bases; junction bases outside the gene matches: 9.

The J gene is TRBJ2-5, the V gene TRBV15; a possible D gene is TRBD1 (5 bases). Trimming took off 0 bases at V and 1 base at J, with 12 bases between the two ends. This CDR3 has 16 residues. Looked up from germline, CDR1 is LNHNV and CDR2 is YYDKDF (reference sequence). This CDR3 is CATSRDPDSAQETQYF. CDR3 DNA: TGTGCCACCAGCAGAGATCCCGACAGCGCCCAAGAGACCCAGTACTTC.

The J gene is TRBJ2-1, the V gene TRBV7-6; D is perhaps TRBD2 (6 bases). V was shortened by 2 bases and J by 8 bases, with 13 bases between the two germline ends. CDR1 is SGHVS, CDR2 FNYEAQ, per germline. The CDR3 covers 14 residues. CDR3 nucleotide sequence: TGTGCCAGCAGCTTAAGGGTAGGAGGGGATGAGCAGTTCTTC. Translation gives CASSLRVGGDEQFF. Looking up the rest from reference TRBV7-6 and TRBJ2-1 gives the full variable domain: GAGVSQSPRYKVTKRGQDVALRCDPISGHVSLYWYRQALGQGPEFLTYFNYEAQQDKSGLPNDRFSAERPEGSISTLTIQRTEQRDSAMYRCASSLRVGGDEQFFGPGTRLTVL.

The rearrangement links TRBV5-1 to TRBJ2-5, with D tentatively TRBD1 or TRBD2 (5 bases each). The CDR3 has 15 residues. CDR1 SGHRS and CDR2 YFSETQ come from the germline V gene. V dropped 4 bases and J dropped 1 base, with 14 bases sitting between them. CDR3 DNA: TGCGCCAGCAGCCCCGAGGGGTGGAGCCAAGAGACCCAGTACTTC. Translating gives CASSPEGWSQETQYF.

The genes are TRBV6-1 and TRBJ1-2, with D perhaps matching TRBD1 (5 bases). Germline V gene sequence: CDR1 MNHNS, CDR2 SASEGT. The CDR3 totals 15 residues. V lost 2 bases and J lost 5, with 15 bases in between. This chain's CDR3 is CASSETRWQGYGYTF. The CDR3, as DNA: TGTGCCAGCAGTGAAACCCGATGGCAGGGTTATGGCTACACCTTC.

On this clone: At one end the junction does not follow the germline gene, possibly because of a read error. The chain has TRBV7-7 and TRBJ2-5; 7 nucleotides agree with TRBD1. The CDR3 has 15 amino acids. CDR1 and CDR2 (germline): SSHAT, FNYEAQ (reference sequence). The CDR3 protein is CASSTGTDLRETQYF. The CDR3, as DNA: TGTGCTAGCAGCACAGGGACAGATCTTCGAGAGACCCAGTACTTC.

The rearrangement uses TRBV7-8 and TRBJ2-7, with 7 bases matching TRBD2. Germline lookup yields CDR1 SGHVS and CDR2 FQNEAQ. The CDR3 spans 15 residues. Losses at the gene ends were 3 bases for V and 2 bases for J; bases not matched to a gene: 7. The CDR3 loop reads CASSFLAAITYEQYF. CDR3 coding DNA: TGTGCCAGCAGCTTTCTAGCGGCAATAACCTACGAGCAGTACTTC.

The chain couples TRBV9 to TRBJ2-3; D perhaps matches TRBD2 (6 bases). The V end lost 4 bases, the J end lost 0 bases, and 15 bases lay between the germline ends. Germline loops: CDR1 SGDLS, CDR2 YYNGEE. This CDR3 is built from 16 residues. As DNA, the CDR3 is TGTGCCAGCAGCTTCTCAACCGGGACTAGCACAGATACGCAGTATTTT. Translating gives CASSFSTGTSTDTQYF.

The CDR3 DNA reads TGTGCCAGCAGCCTCCTTCGGTCGGCCACTGAAGCTTTCTTT. It is translated as CASSLLRSATEAFF. The chain couples TRBV6-6 to TRBJ1-1; D not certain. The germline V gene has CDR1 MNHNY and CDR2 SVGAGI (reference sequence). The CDR3 extends over 14 amino acids. V was shortened by 6 bases and J by 4 bases, with 15 bases between the two germline ends.

The genes are TRBV7-9 and TRBJ2-5; no clear D gene. Looked up from germline, CDR1 is SEHNR and CDR2 is FQNEAQ (reference sequence). CDR3 length: 14 residues. The germline V and J ends were trimmed by 0 bases and 7 bases, with 12 bases remaining between them. The CDR3: CASSLANQAGTQYF. Here the CDR3 DNA reads TGTGCCAGCAGCTTAGCGAACCAGGCTGGGACCCAGTACTTC.

Remarks on this clone: One junction end disagrees with the germline gene, perhaps due to a read error. V usage is TRBV7-3 and J usage is TRBJ2-1; 8 bases are a match to TRBD2. Per germline, CDR1 SGHTA and CDR2 FQGTGA. This CDR3 is 13 amino acids long. The CDR3 spells CASSLASGSEKFF. CDR3 DNA: TGTGCCAGCAGCTTGGCCAGCGGGAGTGAGAAGTTCTTC.

V gene TRBV5-1 combines with J gene TRBJ2-7; D possibly corresponds to TRBD1 (6 bases). Trimming shortened V by 0 bases and J by 6 bases, and 25 bases separated the two germline ends. Germline V gene lookup returns CDR1 SGHRS and CDR2 YFSETQ. The CDR3 totals 18 residues. CDR3 coding DNA: TGCGCCAGCAGCTTGGATCCTGGAATACCGGGACAAGGAAGCGAGCAGTACTTC. Translating gives CASSLDPGIPGQGSEQYF.

The J gene is TRBJ1-5, the V gene TRBV27; D is uncertain. Germline loops: CDR1 MNHEY, CDR2 SMNVEV (reference sequence). The CDR3 is made up of 17 amino acids. V lost 6 bases and J lost 1, with 19 bases in between. The CDR3 loop is CASRPEGFGGSNQPQHF. The DNA for the CDR3 is TGTGCCAGCAGACCCGAGGGTTTTGGAGGGAGCAATCAGCCCCAGCATTTT.

The chain links TRBV6-1 to TRBJ1-3, with unresolved D. The germline CDR1 and CDR2 sequences are MNHNS and SASEGT. The CDR3 contains 14 residues. V lost 7 bases and J 4 bases, leaving 14 bases between the germline ends. CDR3 loop: CASTAGGLGNTIYF. For the CDR3, the DNA is TGTGCCAGCACCGCAGGCGGTCTCGGAAACACCATATATTTT.

This sequence joins TRBV14 and TRBJ2-2; D uncertain. Germline-derived CDR1 and CDR2 are SGHDN and FVKESK. V was cut by 8 bases and J by 0 bases, with 13 bases left in between. This CDR3 has 15 amino acids. The CDR3 here is CASQDGRANTGELFF. The CDR3 DNA follows: TGTGCCAGCCAGGATGGCAGAGCGAACACCGGGGAGCTGTTTTTT.

This clone was counted once. V and J are TRBV19 and TRBJ1-1; 7 nucleotides match TRBD1. Germline V gene sequence: CDR1 LNHDA, CDR2 SQIVND (reference sequence). There are 14 residues in the CDR3. V trimming: 6 bases; J trimming: 1 base; junction bases outside the gene matches: 5. For the CDR3, the DNA is TGTGCCAGTAGGCCGGGGACAGCGAACACTGAAGCTTTCTTT. Translated: CASRPGTANTEAFF. The entire variable domain, with the rest obtained from reference TRBV19 and TRBJ1-1, is as follows: DGGITQSPKYLFRKEGQNVTLSCEQNLNHDAMYWYRQDPGQGLRLIYYSQIVNDFQKGDIAEGYSVSREKKESFPLTVTSAQKNPTAFYLCASRPGTANTEAFFGQGTRLTVV.

The count of this clone is one. This chain joins TRBV7-2 and TRBJ2-1; 8 positions match TRBD2. The ends lost 0 bases at V and 6 bases at J; junction bases unmatched: 4. The CDR3 covers 15 residues. The germline V gene has CDR1 SGHTA and CDR2 FQGNSA. CDR3 in amino acids: CASSLAPAGVNEQFF. The CDR3 region has the DNA TGTGCCAGCAGCTTAGCGCCAGCGGGGGTCAATGAGCAGTTCTTC.

Turning to this clone: The junction departs from the called germline gene at one end, perhaps through a read error. The chain links TRBV6-6 to TRBJ2-5, with TRBD1 matching 9 bases. Germline lookup yields CDR1 MNHNY and CDR2 SVGAGI (reference sequence). CDR3 size: 16 residues. This CDR3 is CASSYSPGQGTETQYF. The CDR3 DNA is TGTGCCAGCAGCTACTCCCCGGGACAGGGAACGGAGACCCAGTACTTC.

J is TRBJ2-7 and V is TRBV18; 7 nucleotides agree with TRBD2. Losses at the gene ends were 3 bases for V and 5 bases for J; bases not matched to a gene: 4. This CDR3 is built from 13 residues. The germline gives CDR1 KGHSH, CDR2 LQKENI. The CDR3 loop is CASSPRGGNEQYF. Here the CDR3 DNA reads TGTGCCAGCTCACCCCGGGGAGGGAACGAGCAGTACTTC. Looking up the rest from reference TRBV18 and TRBJ2-7 gives the full variable domain: NAGVMQNPRHLVRRRGQEARLRCSPMKGHSHVYWYRQLPEEGLKFMVYLQKENIIDESGMPKERFSAEFPKEGPSILRIQQVVRGDSAAYFCASSPRGGNEQYFGPGTRLTVT.